What follows describes a single TCR beta chain. The target antigen is unknown. Profiling relied on immunoSEQ multiplex PCR, and the TCRdb table lists in-frame clones only, not all of them. Altogether some 46,000 clones are present, 75% to 90% being singletons, with the ten largest covering about 35%. The data were taken from a study of OX40 agonist ivuxolimab in advanced cancers. Across the whole study: The treatment was a fully human IgG2 OX40 agonist, ivuxolimab. Every 2 weeks, patients received ivuxolimab intravenously, dosed at 0.01 to 10 mg/kg. General study results and limits: Relative to CD4+ cells, CD8+ T cells on average had more expanded clones.

This CDR3 has 12 amino acids. Germline CDR1 is LNHDA and CDR2 is SQIVND (reference sequence). Between the trimmed V and J ends, which lost 3 bases and 9 bases, there was a span of 9 bases. The chain uses TRBV19 and TRBJ2-1; D unclear. This sample comprised CD4+ or CD8+ T cells sorted from blood, obtained in a trial of the OX40 agonist ivuxolimab. This clonotype originated in an adult with an advanced solid tumor such as melanoma, head and neck, liver or kidney cancer. CDR3 protein: CASSIVRSEQFF. In DNA, the CDR3 is TGTGCCAGTAGTATCGTCCGATCTGAGCAGTTCTTC.